The clone carrying this T cell receptor beta chain was observed a single time. The J segment lost 4 bases and the V segment lost 3 bases, leaving 8 bases of the junction unmatched. Germline V gene data show CDR1 as SNHLY and CDR2 as FYNNEI. This CDR3 comprises 16 residues. These data originate in a study of blood T cell repertoires in COVID-19. Study in general: Whether acute or convalescent, the COVID-19 samples came from the United States, Italy and Spain.

Per the authors' pipeline: Reference gene primer amplification gave estimated nucleated cell counts. TCRdb's table, derived via immunoSEQ multiplex PCR, lists solely in-frame clones and lacks some. V, J and clone size are those of that table, while D and trimming were read from the DNA. The sample comprises 250,000 or so clones, under 85% of which are singletons, and roughly 1.9% rests with the top ten. This sequence was found in a man aged 25 to 40 who had recovered from COVID-19. The sequenced sample was peripheral blood. The V gene is TRBV2, the J gene TRBJ2-5; 10 positions agree with TRBD2. CDR3 nucleotide sequence: TGTGCCAGCAGTGAGCTAGCGGGGGATTTGGTAGAGACCCAGTACTTC. It translates to CASSELAGDLVETQYF.